Following are 10 T cell receptor beta chains from one sample sequenced in a study of cytomegalovirus exposure and HLA in healthy donors. The PCR used 60 Vbeta and 13 Jbeta primers. The table came from immunoSEQ multiplex PCR; TCRdb's copy has only in-frame clones and leaves some out. Among 90,000 to 150,000 clones, around 72% were seen once, and the ten largest hold approximately 8.2%. Source material: PBMCs. These receptors were taken from a woman aged 40 to 50 in good health and CMV-seropositive.

The chain joins TRBV5-1 to TRBJ1-4; D is possibly TRBD1 (6 bases). Trimming shortened V by 4 bases and J by 5 bases, and 12 bases separated the two germline ends. The CDR3 has 14 amino acids. Germline V CDR1 and CDR2: SGHRS, YFSETQ. The CDR3 nucleotides are TGCGCCAGCAGCCCCGGACAGTGGAATGAAAAACTGTTTTTT. Translating gives CASSPGQWNEKLFF.

This clone turned up a few times. The rearrangement links TRBV18 to TRBJ2-3, with 10 bases aligning to TRBD2. The CDR3 contains 14 residues. With V trimmed by 5 bases and J by 2 bases, 1 base remained unmatched. Germline values: CDR1 KGHSH, CDR2 LQKENI. The DNA for the CDR3 is TGTGCCAGCTCAGGGACTAGCGACACAGATACGCAGTATTTT. This codes for CASSGTSDTDTQYF.

J is TRBJ1-2 and V is TRBV7-8; 8 bases map to TRBD1. V dropped 2 bases and J dropped 8; count of bases not matched to a gene: 7. This CDR3 region has 14 residues. The germline gives CDR1 SGHVS, CDR2 FQNEAQ. The CDR3 region has the DNA TGTGCCAGCAGCTTAACCAGCAGGGGGCTCGGCTACACCTTC. Translation gives CASSLTSRGLGYTF.

The chain couples TRBV19 to TRBJ1-5; no definite D call. From germline, CDR1 is LNHDA and CDR2 SQIVND (reference sequence). CDR3 size: 16 residues. Trimming took 6 bases from V and 5 from J, leaving 20 bases between them. The CDR3 nucleotides read TGTGCCAGTAGACGAAGGCCACAGATCGTTGATCAGCCCCAGCATTTT. Amino acids: CASRRRPQIVDQPQHF.

This clone was recorded a few times. The chain is built from TRBV5-1 and TRBJ1-6; maybe TRBD1 (5 bases). Trimming took off 3 bases at V and 0 bases at J, with 13 bases between the two ends. Per the germline V gene, CDR1 is SGHRS and CDR2 is YFSETQ. CDR3 size: 17 residues. The CDR3 bases are TGCGCCAGCAGCTCCCGACAGATAAGCTCCTATAATTCACCCCTCCACTTT. Encoded protein: CASSSRQISSYNSPLHF.

The V gene is TRBV6-5, the J gene TRBJ2-1; D perhaps matches TRBD1 (6 bases). Trimming stripped 7 bases from V and 6 bases from J, with 13 bases between. This CDR3 contains 13 residues. Germline CDR1 and CDR2: MNHEY and SVGAGI. CDR3 region: CASKPTGRNEQFF. The CDR3 DNA is TGTGCCAGCAAACCGACAGGTCGCAATGAGCAGTTCTTC.

This chain uses TRBV6-4 with TRBJ1-1, with D possibly matching TRBD1 (6 bases). CDR3 size: 13 residues. The germline gives CDR1 MRHNA, CDR2 SNTAGT. Deletions cut 7 bases from V and 1 base from J, with 10 bases between. The CDR3 here is CASNYRANTEAFF. CDR3 DNA sequence: TGTGCCAGCAACTACAGGGCGAACACTGAAGCTTTCTTT.

The chain is built from TRBV5-4 and TRBJ2-3; TRBD2 agrees at 11 bases. The CDR3 loop spans 16 amino acids. Unmatched junction bases numbered 9, after V lost 2 bases and J lost 7 bases. Germline lookup yields CDR1 SGHNT and CDR2 YYREEE (reference sequence). The CDR3 nucleotides read TGTGCCAGCAGCTTCGATATAGCGGGGGGGCCGTATACGCAGTATTTT. This codes for CASSFDIAGGPYTQYF. Combining the CDR3 with reference TRBV5-4 and TRBJ2-3 gives the whole variable domain ETGVTQSPTHLIKTRGQQVTLRCSSQSGHNTVSWYQQALGQGPQFIFQYYREEENGRGNFPPRFSGLQFPNYSSELNVNALELDDSALYLCASSFDIAGGPYTQYFGPGTRLTVL.

This clone appeared a few times. V and J are TRBV29-1 and TRBJ1-2; D is possibly TRBD1 (5 bases). The CDR3 has 13 residues. Per germline, CDR1 SQVTM and CDR2 ANQGSEA. V gave up 6 bases and J gave up 2 bases, with 13 bases separating them. The CDR3 DNA follows: TGCAGCGTGGGCGCGGGACTGAACTATGGCTACACCTTC. Amino acids: CSVGAGLNYGYTF.

The chain couples TRBV7-9 to TRBJ2-1; TRBD2 matches at 8 bases. V was clipped by 3 bases and J by 4 bases; unmatched bases: 5. The CDR3 has 15 residues. Germline values: CDR1 SEHNR, CDR2 FQNEAQ (reference sequence). The CDR3 spells CASSFFSGTYNEQFF. CDR3 nucleotide sequence: TGTGCCAGCAGCTTCTTTAGCGGGACATACAATGAGCAGTTCTTC. The full variable domain, its missing parts supplied by reference TRBV7-9 and TRBJ2-1, is DTGVSQNPRHKITKRGQNVTFRCDPISEHNRLYWYRQTLGQGPEFLTYFQNEAQLEKSRLLSDRFSAERPKGSFSTLEIQRTEQGDSAMYLCASSFFSGTYNEQFFGPGTRLTVL.